A selection of T cell receptor beta chains follows, all from one sample in a study of blood T cell repertoires in COVID-19. Generated by immunoSEQ multiplex PCR, the TCRdb table keeps only in-frame clones and is missing some. The sample yields some 200,000 clones, roughly 85% seen once. Sequenced: peripheral blood. The receptor source for this set is a woman between 18 and 30 years old who had recovered from COVID-19. Both conserved end residues are part of each CDR3.

V gene,J gene,CDR3 protein
TRBV14,TRBJ2-7,CASSQGASGTYEQYF
TRBV6-5,TRBJ2-2,CASIGDGETGELFF
TRBV19,TRBJ2-3,CASTPTNTDTQYF
TRBV28,TRBJ2-2,CASGDRYTGELFF
TRBV28,TRBJ2-7,CASSPILTGTFHEQYF
TRBV4-1,TRBJ2-5,CASSLKQGEGETQYF
TRBV5-1,TRBJ2-3,CASSQGLAGVIGTDTQYF
TRBV15,TRBJ2-2,CATSRDLAGAAGELFF
TRBV23-1,TRBJ1-5,CASSFGQGRQPQHF
TRBV3-1/TRBV3-2,TRBJ1-1,CASSQERTLNTEAFF
TRBV4-3,TRBJ1-2,CASSQDLTGQGFYGYTF
TRBV6-2/TRBV6-3,TRBJ2-3,CASSQHGRGGTDTQYF
TRBV20-1,TRBJ1-5,CSARQGLPQHF
TRBV6-5,TRBJ1-1,CASSYAAGDTEAFF
TRBV4-3,TRBJ1-2,CASSQDIQGQYGYTF
TRBV6-5,TRBJ1-2,CASIRGRGYTF
TRBV4-1,TRBJ2-7,CASSQEGGVSSYEQYF
TRBV4-3,TRBJ2-7,CASSQELSWEGGEQYF
TRBV4-2,TRBJ2-1,CASSHGTSGVLDEQFF
TRBV6-5,TRBJ2-7,CASSSFRDEQYF
TRBV27,TRBJ1-4,CASSWTGRNEKLFF
TRBV6-5,TRBJ2-7,CASSRQGLNYEQYF
TRBV6-2/TRBV6-3,TRBJ1-2,CASSDRTGDGYGYTF
TRBV11-1,TRBJ2-2,CASSLARRGTGELFF
TRBV6-2/TRBV6-3,TRBJ1-2,CASSPTDYGYTF
TRBV19,TRBJ2-1,CASSGGWEQFF
TRBV6-5,TRBJ1-6,CASSYSQGGHSPLHF
TRBV2,TRBJ2-7,CASNELAGDYEQYF
TRBV29-1,TRBJ2-7,CSVASTGGYEQYF
TRBV7-3,TRBJ1-2,CASSPSGQLNYGYTF
TRBV18,TRBJ2-2,CASSLIGSGELFF
TRBV15,TRBJ1-2,CATSRHQGGYGYTF
TRBV4-3,TRBJ2-7,CASSQDEGDYNYEQYF
TRBV19,TRBJ1-2,CASSIPSPEGYTF
TRBV3-1/TRBV3-2,TRBJ2-1,CASSQEKAGGSYNEQFF
TRBV6-2/TRBV6-3,TRBJ1-1,CASSYGGWGRFLEAFF
TRBV5-4,TRBJ2-3,CASKLAGGLDTQYF
TRBV7-6,TRBJ1-1,CASGSGDTEAFF
TRBV27,TRBJ1-2,CASSFSGSGYGYTF
TRBV5-6,TRBJ2-3,CASSLKDPGGTDTQYF
TRBV28,TRBJ2-4,CASGWDITVSQNIQYF
TRBV18,TRBJ2-1,CASSPRTSGYNEQFF